This TCR beta chain was documented in a study of response to subunit inactivated influenza vaccine. Germline CDR1 and CDR2: MNHEY and SMNVEV (reference sequence). The CDR3 length is 14 residues. With V trimmed by 5 bases and J by 4 bases, 2 bases remained unmatched. MiXCR, applied by TCRdb to the RT-PCR reads, yields one record per CDR3 protein. The data show some 600,000 distinct CDR3 sequences, less than 15% seen once. The origin of this receptor is a middle-aged man who received an inactivated influenza vaccine. Material: PBMCs from blood, obtained around two weeks before vaccination. The chain has TRBV27 and TRBJ2-2, with 9 bases identical to TRBD2. The DNA for the CDR3 is TGTGCCAGCAGTCGGCGGGAGGGCACCGGGGAGCTGTTTTTT. Its translation is CASSRREGTGELFF.